A single sample is the source of the 27 T cell receptor beta chains below, sequenced in a study of blood T cells in healthy people across ages. With a J-beta primer mix and a sample-barcoded 5' primer, a second PCR ran about 6 to 11 cycles. TCRdb used MiXCR to reprocess the 5' RACE reads, holding one entry per CDR3 protein. The table includes 540,000 or so distinct CDR3 sequences, about 24% detected once. The same sample was also studied in work on T cells of mothers and their children.

The sequenced material came from blood. Receptor source: a boy aged 5 to 17 in good health.

The sample holds a few counts of this clonotype. The chain employs TRBV27 and TRBJ1-5; no definite D call. The V end lost 3 bases, the J end lost 0 bases, and 12 bases lay between the germline ends. The CDR3 is 16 residues long. Germline CDR1 and CDR2: MNHEY and SMNVEV (reference sequence). CDR3 amino acids: CASSLGRPYSNQPQHF. For the CDR3, the DNA is TGTGCCAGCAGTTTGGGCAGGCCCTATAGCAATCAGCCCCAGCATTTT.

In this sample, this clonotype turned up a few times. The genes are TRBV20-1 and TRBJ2-5; a weak D match, TRBD2 (5 bases). With 8 bases removed from V and 2 bases from J, the gap between germline ends came to 12 bases. CDR3 length: 12 amino acids. Germline-derived CDR1 and CDR2 are DFQATT and SNEGSKA (reference sequence). DNA for the CDR3: TGCAGTCTCCCGAGACTACAAGAGACCCAGTACTTC. It yields the protein CSLPRLQETQYF.

The rearrangement links TRBV6-5 to TRBJ2-5; D is ambiguous. The J call may be in error: the DNA end matches TRBJ2-7 better. Germline V gives CDR1 MNHEY, CDR2 SVGAGI. This CDR3 is built from 15 residues. CDR3 nucleotides: TGTGCCAGCAGTTACTCGAGGCAAAACCCCAACGAGCAGTACTTC. It yields the protein CASSYSRQNPNEQYF.

This rearrangement joins TRBV7-3 to TRBJ2-2; 8 bases are shared with TRBD2. This CDR3 comprises 13 residues. J lost 6 bases, V lost 3 bases, and 0 bases had no gene match. Germline loops: CDR1 SGHTA, CDR2 FQGTGA. The CDR3 nucleotides are TGTGCCAGCAGCTTCGGGAGGGCCGGGGAGCTGTTTTTT. This sequence encodes CASSFGRAGELFF.

Only a few counts were recorded for this clonotype. The chain couples TRBV20-1 to TRBJ2-1; D may be TRBD1 (6 bases). Germline lookup yields CDR1 DFQATT and CDR2 SNEGSKA (reference sequence). V gave up 3 bases and J gave up 1 base, with 16 bases separating them. This CDR3 is built from 16 residues. Here the CDR3 DNA reads TGCAGTGCTAGGGACCCCGTGACAGGTTCCTACAATGAGCAGTTCTTC. As protein: CSARDPVTGSYNEQFF.

The chain recombines TRBV28 with TRBJ2-5, with 10 bases lining up with TRBD1. The end of the DNA aligns better with TRBJ2-7, so the J call may be wrong. Germline lookup yields CDR1 MDHEN and CDR2 SYDVKM. The CDR3 totals 14 residues. The CDR3: CASTTGTGVHEQYF. The CDR3 DNA follows: TGTGCCAGCACAACCGGGACAGGGGTCCACGAGCAGTACTTC.

The chain couples TRBV28 to TRBJ2-5; D is perhaps TRBD2 (6 bases). The CDR3 runs 13 residues. The germline V and J ends were trimmed by 3 bases and 5 bases, with 10 bases remaining between them. CDR1 and CDR2 from the germline V gene are MDHEN and SYDVKM. The CDR3 DNA follows: TGTGCCAGCAGTTTTCCCCGGGGGGAGACCCAGTACTTC. Its translation: CASSFPRGETQYF.

This clonotype was seen more than once but under ten times. A read error may account for a junction end that differs from germline. This chain connects TRBV4-1 to TRBJ1-1; a weak D match, TRBD1 (6 bases). The CDR3 runs 17 residues. Looked up from germline, CDR1 is MGHRA and CDR2 is YSYEKL. The DNA for the CDR3 is TGCGCCAGCAACCAAGCTGGAACAGGGCGCATGAACACTGAAGCTTTCTTT. Its protein is CASNQAGTGRMNTEAFF.

A few counts support this clonotype. V usage is TRBV3-1 and J usage is TRBJ2-5; D is undetermined. This CDR3 spans 12 amino acids. V dropped 3 bases and J dropped 4 bases, with 6 bases sitting between them. The germline CDR1 and CDR2 sequences are LGHDT and YNNKEL (reference sequence). The CDR3 coding sequence is TGTGCCAGCAGCCATACCGTAGAGACCCAGTACTTC. It yields the protein CASSHTVETQYF.

The V call is TRBV12-3 or TRBV12-4, the J call TRBJ2-5, with 9 bases aligning to TRBD1. This CDR3 is built from 15 residues. Germline trimming cut 5 bases from V and 5 bases from J; bases unmatched to any gene: 9. As DNA, the CDR3 is TGTGCCAGCAGTGTAGGGACAGGGTTATTGGAGACCCAGTACTTC. It encodes CASSVGTGLLETQYF.

The chain carries TRBV21-1 and TRBJ2-7; whether TRBD1, the table's D call, matches the DNA was not checked. The DNA matches TRBJ2-5 better at its end, which makes the J call doubtful. TRBV21-1 is flagged as a pseudogene. CDR3 length equals 13 residues. CDR3 nucleotides: TGTGCCAGCAGCAGGGCAGGGCAAGAGACCCAGTACTTC. It translates to CASSRAGQETQYF.

The genes are TRBV7-9 and TRBJ1-5; D gene ambiguous. V was shortened by 2 bases and J by 0 bases, with 20 bases between the two germline ends. In germline, CDR1 is SEHNR, CDR2 FQNEAQ (reference sequence). CDR3 length equals 19 residues. The CDR3 sequence is CASSLSPGRPVYSNQPQHF. CDR3 DNA sequence: TGTGCCAGCAGCTTATCCCCAGGCCGCCCTGTTTATAGCAATCAGCCCCAGCATTTT.

This CDR3 reads CSAAGLAGGSGELFF. Written as DNA, the CDR3 is TGCAGTGCAGCCGGACTAGCGGGGGGGAGCGGGGAGCTGTTTTTT. The gene calls are TRBV20-1 and TRBJ2-2; the match to TRBD2 covers 15 bases. The junction had 6 bases not matched to a gene; V was cut back by 6 bases and J by 7 bases. Per germline, CDR1 DFQATT and CDR2 SNEGSKA (reference sequence). The CDR3 contains 15 residues.

This clonotype was picked up a small number of times. The chain recombines TRBV29-1 with TRBJ1-1, with D maybe TRBD1 (5 bases). Per germline, CDR1 SQVTM and CDR2 ANQGSEA. This CDR3 is 13 amino acids long. The V gene lost 7 bases and the J gene lost 3 bases, with 15 bases spanning the gap. The chain's CDR3 is CSGSPGTDTEAFF. In nucleotides, the CDR3 is TGCAGCGGATCCCCGGGGACGGACACTGAAGCTTTCTTT.

This clonotype was found once. The chain carries TRBV28 and TRBJ2-5, with 10 bases lining up with TRBD1. J was trimmed by 3 bases and V by 11 bases; bases with no gene match: 3. Germline CDR1 is MDHEN and CDR2 is SYDVKM. The CDR3 has 12 amino acids. This CDR3 is CAGGQGKETQYF. The CDR3 nucleotides are TGTGCCGGGGGACAGGGGAAAGAGACCCAGTACTTC.

Only a few counts were recorded for this clonotype. The rearrangement joins TRBV28 to TRBJ2-5; TRBD1 aligns across 7 bases. The CDR3 consists of 13 residues. V dropped 6 bases and J dropped 7; count of bases not matched to a gene: 8. The germline V gene has CDR1 MDHEN and CDR2 SYDVKM. CDR3 residues: CASSQGGVGTQYF. Written as DNA, the CDR3 is TGTGCCAGCAGCCAAGGGGGCGTAGGGACCCAGTACTTC.

The chain joins TRBV12-3 or TRBV12-4 to TRBJ2-3; either TRBD1 or TRBD2 may supply D (5 bases each). V lost 3 bases and J 0 bases, leaving 10 bases between the germline ends. The CDR3 is made up of 15 amino acids. CDR3 DNA: TGTGCCAGCAGTTTTTACAGGACTAGCACAGATACGCAGTATTTT. It yields the protein CASSFYRTSTDTQYF.

The CDR3 coding sequence is TGTGCCACCAGCAGAGATAGGGACGGAACTAGCACAGATACGCAGTATTTT. Its translation is CATSRDRDGTSTDTQYF. The V call is TRBV15, the J call TRBJ2-3, with D perhaps being TRBD1 or TRBD2 (5 bases each). The CDR3 runs to 17 residues. From germline, CDR1 is LNHNV and CDR2 YYDKDF (reference sequence). V lost 0 bases and J lost 0, with 13 bases in between.

This clonotype showed up just a few times. The chain uses TRBV5-1 and TRBJ2-5; unclear D gene. CDR1 and CDR2 (germline): SGHRS, YFSETQ. The CDR3 spans 16 residues. V gave up 1 base and J gave up 1 base, with 14 bases separating them. CDR3 protein: CASSLTRLSFQETQYF. DNA of the CDR3: TGCGCCAGCAGCTTGACCCGACTTAGCTTCCAAGAGACCCAGTACTTC.

J is TRBJ2-7 and V is TRBV7-6; TRBD2 matches 13 bases. Germline V gives CDR1 SGHVS, CDR2 FNYEAQ. The CDR3 length is 16 residues. Trimming took 3 bases from V and 2 from J; bases not matched to a gene: 4. The CDR3 DNA is TGTGCCAGCAGCTTGGGACTAGCGGGATCCCCCTACGAGCAGTACTTC. Translation: CASSLGLAGSPYEQYF. Full variable domain (outside the CDR3, taken from reference TRBV7-6 and TRBJ2-7): GAGVSQSPRYKVTKRGQDVALRCDPISGHVSLYWYRQALGQGPEFLTYFNYEAQQDKSGLPNDRFSAERPEGSISTLTIQRTEQRDSAMYRCASSLGLAGSPYEQYFGPGTRLTVT.

This clonotype has a single count. The gene calls are TRBV5-1 and TRBJ1-1; D call uncertain. Germline assignment: CDR1 SGHRS and CDR2 YFSETQ. The V end lost 2 bases, the J end lost 2 bases, and 13 bases lay between the germline ends. The CDR3 has 15 residues. CDR3 DNA: TGCGCCAGCAGCTTTTCGGTGGGTAGAAACACTGAAGCTTTCTTT. The encoded protein is CASSFSVGRNTEAFF. Filled out from reference TRBV5-1 and TRBJ1-1, the complete variable domain reads KAGVTQTPRYLIKTRGQQVTLSCSPISGHRSVSWYQQTPGQGLQFLFEYFSETQRNKGNFPGRFSGRQFSNSRSEMNVSTLELGDSALYLCASSFSVGRNTEAFFGQGTRLTVV.

This clonotype has a count of ten or more. The chain links TRBV6-1 to TRBJ1-6; 9 bases fit TRBD1. The CDR3 has 15 amino acids. The germline V gene has CDR1 MNHNS and CDR2 SASEGT. After removal of 4 bases from V and 14 bases from J, the junction contained 12 bases not matched to a gene. The CDR3 sequence: CASSAPGQGKSTLHF. The CDR3 DNA reads as TGTGCCAGCAGTGCCCCGGGACAGGGAAAATCAACCCTCCACTTT.

The genes are TRBV5-1 and TRBJ1-6; the D gene is possibly TRBD1 (5 bases). Germline CDR1 reads SGHRS; CDR2 reads YFSETQ. V lost 1 base and J 7 bases, leaving 12 bases between the germline ends. The CDR3 totals 15 residues. For the CDR3, the DNA is TGCGCCAGCAGCTTGTCGGCAGGGAGGAATTCACCCCTCCACTTT. Translation: CASSLSAGRNSPLHF.

This clonotype appeared a few times. A junction end diverges from the germline sequence, so it may reflect a read error. V usage is TRBV5-1 and J usage is TRBJ2-1; tentatively, D is TRBD2 (6 bases). The CDR3 runs 16 residues. From germline, CDR1 is SGHRS and CDR2 YFSETQ. CDR3 amino acids: CAGSLAGRSSYNEQFF. The CDR3 DNA follows: TGCGCCGGCAGCTTGGCGGGACGGAGCTCCTACAATGAGCAGTTCTTC.

V gene TRBV4-3 combines with J gene TRBJ2-5; D possibly matches TRBD1 or TRBD2 (7 bases each). The DNA end is a closer match to TRBJ2-1, so the J assignment may be wrong. The CDR3 runs 13 residues. Looked up from germline, CDR1 is LGHNA and CDR2 is YSLEER. Written as DNA, the CDR3 is TGCGCCAGCAGCCAAAAGCGGGACAGTGAGCAGTTCTTC. Its protein is CASSQKRDSEQFF.

This clonotype occurred a few times. This chain links TRBV20-1 with TRBJ2-3; 10 positions agree with TRBD1. The germline CDR1 and CDR2 sequences are DFQATT and SNEGSKA (reference sequence). The CDR3 runs to 12 residues. J gave up 5 bases and V 7 bases, and 3 bases lay outside the gene matches. The CDR3 spells CSGDRGKDTQYF. CDR3 coding DNA: TGCAGTGGGGACAGGGGCAAAGATACGCAGTATTTT.

This clonotype was recorded a few times. The chain has TRBV7-8 and TRBJ2-1, with D possibly being TRBD2 (7 bases). The CDR3 covers 15 residues. V was cut by 9 bases and J by 6 bases, with 21 bases left in between. The germline gives CDR1 SGHVS, CDR2 FQNEAQ. Here the CDR3 reads CASLRGGSMGNEQFF. The CDR3 DNA is TGTGCCAGTTTAAGGGGGGGAAGTATGGGCAATGAGCAGTTCTTC.